One sample yielded the 25 T cell receptor beta chains listed below, sequenced in a study of blood T cell repertoires in COVID-19. The method was immunoSEQ multiplex PCR; TCRdb's version includes in-frame clones alone and lacks a portion of them. Here the sample spans 99,000 or so clones, around 83% being singletons. Material for sequencing was peripheral blood. Receptors originate from a woman over 75 with active or convalescent COVID-19.

This clone was detected only a few times. This chain links TRBV7-8 with TRBJ2-3; D possibly corresponds to TRBD1 (6 bases). CDR1 and CDR2 (germline): SGHVS, FQNEAQ. The CDR3 contains 13 residues. The V end was cut by 7 bases, the J end by 6 bases, with 14 bases between. The CDR3 nucleotides read TGTGCCAGCAACCCAGTGGGGGCCGATACGCAGTATTTT. Its protein is CASNPVGADTQYF.

The J gene is TRBJ1-1, the V gene TRBV29-1; possibly TRBD1 for D (5 bases). With 4 bases removed from V and 0 bases from J, the gap between germline ends came to 15 bases. Germline V gene lookup returns CDR1 SQVTM and CDR2 ANQGSEA. This CDR3 region has 15 residues. CDR3 region: CSVGSGGVMNTEAFF. CDR3 bases: TGCAGCGTTGGGTCGGGGGGTGTGATGAACACTGAAGCTTTCTTT.

This clone was picked up one time. The J gene is TRBJ2-7, the V gene TRBV6-6; 7 nucleotides agree with TRBD1. The V segment lost 5 bases and the J segment 6 bases; nucleotides outside the gene matches: 4. The germline V gene has CDR1 MNHNY and CDR2 SVGAGI (reference sequence). CDR3 length: 12 residues. Here the CDR3 DNA reads TGTGCCAGCAGTGACACAGGGGTCGAGCAGTACTTC. It translates to CASSDTGVEQYF.

The V call is TRBV18, the J call TRBJ1-1; D is possibly TRBD1 (6 bases). V lost 3 bases to trimming and J lost 6 bases, with 14 bases between them. CDR3 size: 14 residues. Germline V gene sequence: CDR1 KGHSH, CDR2 LQKENI. CDR3 sequence (DNA): TGTGCCAGCTCACCGATGAGACAGGTCCCTGAAGCTTTCTTT. This gives the protein CASSPMRQVPEAFF.

This chain links TRBV29-1 with TRBJ1-1; 7 nucleotides align to TRBD1. CDR3 length: 13 amino acids. V dropped 3 bases and J dropped 5; count of bases not matched to a gene: 6. The germline gives CDR1 SQVTM, CDR2 ANQGSEA. The CDR3 reads CSVDQGDGTEAFF. The CDR3 nucleotides are TGCAGCGTTGACCAGGGGGATGGGACTGAAGCTTTCTTT. The variable domain in full, completed from reference TRBV29-1 and TRBJ1-1, reads SAVISQKPSRDICQRGTSLTIQCQVDSQVTMMFWYRQQPGQSLTLIATANQGSEATYESGFVIDKFPISRPNLTFSTLTVSNMSPEDSSIYLCSVDQGDGTEAFFGQGTRLTVV.

A single count supports this clone. V usage is TRBV21-1 and J usage is TRBJ2-5; the table's D call of TRBD1 was not tested on the DNA. TRBV21-1 is labeled a pseudogene. This CDR3 spans 19 amino acids. The CDR3 here is CASSKVGGPYVVFRETQYF. The DNA for the CDR3 is TGTGCCAGCAGCAAAGTAGGGGGACCATATGTGGTCTTCAGAGAGACCCAGTACTTC.

V usage is TRBV5-6 and J usage is TRBJ1-1; 8 bases agree with TRBD1. Germline CDR1 is SGHDT and CDR2 is YYEEEE. CDR3 size: 17 residues. V was clipped by 4 bases and J by 4 bases; unmatched bases: 15. This CDR3 is CASSPTGQELFGTEAFF. CDR3 bases: TGTGCCAGCAGCCCTACGGGACAGGAGCTCTTCGGCACTGAAGCTTTCTTT.

The rearrangement uses TRBV7-8 and TRBJ2-1; a weak D match, TRBD2 (7 bases). CDR3 length: 16 residues. V shed 3 bases and J shed 0 bases, with 12 bases lying between them. Germline CDR1 reads SGHVS; CDR2 reads FQNEAQ. The CDR3 loop reads CASSLEGGFSYNEQFF. The CDR3 DNA is TGTGCCAGCAGCTTGGAGGGGGGGTTCTCCTACAATGAGCAGTTCTTC.

V usage is TRBV12-3 or TRBV12-4 and J usage is TRBJ1-1, with 9 bases lining up with TRBD1. The CDR3 extends over 13 amino acids. With V trimmed by 6 bases and J by 4 bases, 3 bases remained unmatched. The CDR3 nucleotides are TGTGCCAGCAGATTGACAGGGGGCACTGAAGCTTTCTTT. Translated, it gives CASRLTGGTEAFF.

The chain employs TRBV24-1 and TRBJ1-5; TRBD1 matches at 7 bases. The CDR3 is 15 amino acids. Germline CDR1 KGHDR, CDR2 SFDVKD. V was clipped by 4 bases and J by 9 bases; unmatched bases: 11. The CDR3 region has the DNA TGTGCCACCAGTGACGGGACAGCCTCTTCGACGCCCCAGCATTTT. Protein product: CATSDGTASSTPQHF.

The chain combines TRBV7-8 with TRBJ2-1, with 7 bases identical to TRBD2. The junction had 5 bases not matched to a gene; V was cut back by 1 base and J by 2 bases. Germline CDR1 and CDR2: SGHVS and FQNEAQ. The CDR3 is 16 residues long. CDR3 DNA sequence: TGTGCCAGCAGCTTAGTGAGCCTAGCGGCCTACAATGAGCAGTTCTTC. This gives the protein CASSLVSLAAYNEQFF.

This clone was seen more than once but under ten times. The chain joins TRBV7-3 to TRBJ2-2, with 7 bases matching TRBD1. This CDR3 contains 14 residues. Germline V CDR1 and CDR2: SGHTA, FQGTGA. After removal of 5 bases from V and 5 bases from J, the junction contained 5 bases not matched to a gene. The CDR3 nucleotides are TGTGCCAGCAGCCTAAAACAGGGGACCGGGGAGCTGTTTTTT. As protein: CASSLKQGTGELFF. Supplemented by reference TRBV7-3 and TRBJ2-2, the full variable domain reads GAGVSQTPSNKVTEKGKYVELRCDPISGHTALYWYRQSLGQGPEFLIYFQGTGAADDSGLPNDRFFAVRPEGSVSTLKIQRTERGDSAVYLCASSLKQGTGELFFGEGSRLTVL.

This clone has only one observation. The V gene is TRBV30, the J gene TRBJ1-4; 7 bases match TRBD1. Looked up from germline, CDR1 is GTSNPN and CDR2 is SVGIG (reference sequence). CDR3 length equals 15 residues. V shed 1 base, J shed 4 bases, and the junction held 6 bases outside the gene matches. CDR3 sequence: CAWSALGQSNEKLFF. The CDR3 region has the DNA TGTGCCTGGAGTGCCTTGGGACAGAGTAATGAAAAACTGTTTTTT.

This CDR3 is CASRESGGAGDTQYF. The CDR3 DNA sequence: TGTGCCAGCAGGGAGTCAGGGGGCGCAGGGGATACGCAGTATTTT. The chain uses TRBV2 and TRBJ2-3; 8 bases are shared with TRBD1. The CDR3 runs 15 residues. CDR1 SNHLY and CDR2 FYNNEI come from the germline V gene. The junction had 11 bases not matched to a gene; V was cut back by 6 bases and J by 6 bases.

The chain employs TRBV5-1 and TRBJ1-3; D gene uncertain. The V end was cut by 9 bases, the J end by 2 bases, with 15 bases between. CDR3 length: 14 residues. Germline V CDR1 and CDR2: SGHRS, YFSETQ. As DNA, the CDR3 is TGCGCCACCCACGAGGGTTTCCCTGGAAACACCATATATTTT. The encoded protein is CATHEGFPGNTIYF.

The rearrangement joins TRBV28 to TRBJ2-2; D gene uncertain. Trimming pared 8 bases from V and 0 bases from J, leaving 10 bases between. The CDR3 covers 14 residues. Germline CDR1 MDHEN, CDR2 SYDVKM. CDR3 loop: CASFPLANTGELFF. The CDR3 nucleotides are TGTGCCAGCTTCCCTCTCGCGAACACCGGGGAGCTGTTTTTT.

This clone was counted only a few times. The J gene is TRBJ2-7, the V gene TRBV30; 8 nucleotides line up with TRBD1. CDR1 GTSNPN and CDR2 SVGIG come from the germline V gene (reference sequence). The V segment lost 5 bases and the J segment 7 bases; nucleotides outside the gene matches: 13. The CDR3 is made up of 14 amino acids. The CDR3 sequence: CAWDLRDRPGEQYF. CDR3 nucleotides: TGTGCCTGGGATCTCCGGGACAGGCCCGGGGAGCAGTACTTC.

V gene TRBV18 combines with J gene TRBJ2-5, with 7 bases matching TRBD1. After removal of 8 bases from V and 3 bases from J, the junction contained 6 bases not matched to a gene. From germline, CDR1 is KGHSH and CDR2 LQKENI. CDR3 length: 13 amino acids. The CDR3 sequence is CASAGTAKETQYF. As DNA, the CDR3 is TGTGCCAGCGCCGGGACAGCGAAAGAGACCCAGTACTTC.

The rearrangement joins TRBV28 to TRBJ1-2; TRBD1 matches 10 bases. From germline, CDR1 is MDHEN and CDR2 SYDVKM. V was clipped by 5 bases and J by 4 bases; unmatched bases: 10. The CDR3 contains 16 residues. CDR3 amino acids: CASSTPTGGAPYGYTF. Here the CDR3 DNA reads TGTGCCAGCAGTACCCCGACAGGGGGCGCACCCTATGGCTACACCTTC.

This clone qualifies as medium-sized. The sample holds other DNA sequences that translate to the same CDR3. The chain links TRBV6-6 to TRBJ2-3; D is possibly TRBD2 (5 bases). The V end lost 2 bases, the J end lost 1 base, and 7 bases lay between the germline ends. CDR3 length: 14 residues. Germline lookup yields CDR1 MNHNY and CDR2 SVGAGI (reference sequence). For the CDR3, the DNA is TGTGCCAGCAGTTACCTGGAGGGCACAGATACGCAGTATTTT. Its translation: CASSYLEGTDTQYF.

This clone was recorded once. The chain employs TRBV6-6 and TRBJ2-1; TRBD1 matches 9 bases. This CDR3 is built from 14 residues. Trimming cost V 5 bases and J 9 bases; bases outside gene matches: 8. The germline gives CDR1 MNHNY, CDR2 SVGAGI (reference sequence). Here the CDR3 reads CASSPQGARGEQFF. DNA of the CDR3: TGTGCCAGCAGTCCACAGGGGGCGCGGGGTGAGCAGTTCTTC.

This clone has just a few counts. The chain recombines TRBV5-1 with TRBJ2-7, with 7 positions matching TRBD1. Germline lookup yields CDR1 SGHRS and CDR2 YFSETQ. V lost 3 bases, J lost 4 bases, and 7 bases stayed unmatched. The CDR3 is 14 residues long. The CDR3 is CASSSGTALYEQYF. The CDR3 DNA follows: TGCGCCAGCAGCTCCGGGACAGCTTTATACGAGCAGTACTTC.

This chain connects TRBV6-5 to TRBJ1-5; 8 bases match TRBD1. CDR1 and CDR2 from the germline V gene are MNHEY and SVGAGI. The CDR3 is 15 amino acids. J was trimmed by 6 bases and V by 5 bases; bases with no gene match: 9. The CDR3 sequence: CASSIDRGSSQPQHF. Here the CDR3 DNA reads TGTGCCAGCAGTATAGACAGGGGATCAAGTCAGCCCCAGCATTTT.

The chain uses TRBV14 and TRBJ2-1, with D maybe TRBD2 (5 bases). There are 12 residues in the CDR3. The V gene's germline CDR1 is SGHDN and CDR2 FVKESK. V was shortened by 3 bases and J by 9 bases, with 9 bases between the two germline ends. CDR3: CASSHYLAEQFF. CDR3 sequence (DNA): TGTGCCAGCAGCCACTACCTAGCTGAGCAGTTCTTC.

This chain joins TRBV28 and TRBJ1-2; D is uncertain. Between the trimmed V and J ends, which lost 8 bases and 8 bases, there was a span of 15 bases. Germline V CDR1 and CDR2: MDHEN, SYDVKM. The CDR3 spans 12 residues. The CDR3 region has the DNA TGTGCCAGCTCTACCCTCGGTCGCGGCTACACCTTC. As protein: CASSTLGRGYTF.